One sample yielded the 30 T cell receptor beta chains listed below, sequenced in a study of shared clonotypes between healthy human individuals. The assay was immunoSEQ multiplex PCR, and TCRdb's table has in-frame clones only and misses some. The data hold around 990,000 clones, with approximately 75% observed a single time. The specimen sequenced was memory CD4+ T cells from PBMCs. Subset: CD45RA-negative fraction. These TCRs come from a man in his late teens or twenties in good health. Some clones in this sample may be carry-over from other donors' samples.

The CDR3 DNA sequence: TGTGCCAGTACTTCTGGGGGCAGGCCGAAAACTGAAGCTTTCTTT. Residues: CASTSGGRPKTEAFF. J is TRBJ1-1 and V is TRBV19; a weak D match, TRBD1 (6 bases). The CDR3 consists of 15 residues. The germline gives CDR1 LNHDA, CDR2 SQIVND (reference sequence). V lost 7 bases and J 5 bases, leaving 20 bases between the germline ends.

This clone was counted between two and nine times. The V call is TRBV18, the J call TRBJ2-3; no reliable D call. With 1 base removed from V and 7 bases from J, the gap between germline ends came to 9 bases. The CDR3 sequence is 13 residues long. The germline V gene has CDR1 KGHSH and CDR2 LQKENI. The CDR3 DNA sequence: TGTGCCAGCTCACCACGGATGGCGAATACGCAGTATTTT. The encoded protein is CASSPRMANTQYF.

V and J are TRBV7-9 and TRBJ2-2, with D uncertain. V lost 0 bases and J 5 bases, leaving 4 bases between the germline ends. The V gene's germline CDR1 is SEHNR and CDR2 FQNEAQ (reference sequence). The CDR3 sequence is 13 residues long. The CDR3 region is CASSLAGTGELFF. The CDR3 DNA sequence: TGTGCCAGCAGCTTAGCGGGTACCGGGGAGCTGTTTTTT.

This rearrangement joins TRBV9 to TRBJ1-1, with a tentative D call TRBD1 (6 bases). Germline V gene data show CDR1 as SGDLS and CDR2 as YYNGEE. This CDR3 region has 15 residues. V shed 4 bases and J shed 3 bases, with 16 bases lying between them. CDR3 bases: TGTGCCAGCAGCTCCGGCGCAGCAGGGGACACTGAAGCTTTCTTT. Amino acids: CASSSGAAGDTEAFF.

The gene calls are TRBV7-9 and TRBJ2-7; 7 nucleotides agree with TRBD2. The CDR3 has 15 residues. V was pared by 0 bases and J by 5 bases, with 7 bases of the junction left unmatched. From germline, CDR1 is SEHNR and CDR2 FQNEAQ (reference sequence). DNA for the CDR3: TGTGCCAGCAGCTTAGCTGGCGGGAGCCGCGACGAGCAGTACTTC. Its protein product is CASSLAGGSRDEQYF.

The gene calls are TRBV5-6 and TRBJ1-1; D possibly corresponds to TRBD1 (6 bases). Germline CDR1 reads SGHDT; CDR2 reads YYEEEE. The CDR3 is 14 amino acids. V lost 4 bases, J lost 5 bases, and 15 bases lay in between. In DNA form, the CDR3 reads TGTGCCAGCAGCCGGACGGGGGGGCTAACTGAAGCTTTCTTT. Its protein is CASSRTGGLTEAFF. Drawing the rest from reference TRBV5-6 and TRBJ1-1, the complete variable domain is DAGVTQSPTHLIKTRGQQVTLRCSPKSGHDTVSWYQQALGQGPQFIFQYYEEEERQRGNFPDRFSGHQFPNYSSELNVNALLLGDSALYLCASSRTGGLTEAFFGQGTRLTVV.

The V gene is TRBV18, the J gene TRBJ2-3; either TRBD1 or TRBD2 may fit D (5 bases each). Germline CDR1 and CDR2: KGHSH and LQKENI. The CDR3 length is 16 residues. Trimming removed 6 bases from V and 0 bases from J, with 16 bases in between. The CDR3 DNA sequence: TGTGCCAGCTCGACTGAGGGGTTTAGGAGCACAGATACGCAGTATTTT. It is translated as CASSTEGFRSTDTQYF.

V gene TRBV7-3 combines with J gene TRBJ2-7; possibly TRBD2 for D (5 bases). In germline, CDR1 is SGHTA, CDR2 FQGTGA. Trimming stripped 2 bases from V and 7 bases from J, with 12 bases between. This CDR3 is built from 13 residues. CDR3 sequence reads: CASSLDYSGEQYF. The CDR3 DNA follows: TGTGCCAGCAGCTTAGATTACTCGGGGGAGCAGTACTTC. Drawing the rest from reference TRBV7-3 and TRBJ2-7, the complete variable domain is GAGVSQTPSNKVTEKGKYVELRCDPISGHTALYWYRQSLGQGPEFLIYFQGTGAADDSGLPNDRFFAVRPEGSVSTLKIQRTERGDSAVYLCASSLDYSGEQYFGPGTRLTVT.

A single count supports this clone. CDR3 coding DNA: TGTGCCAGCACCCCGGGGACAGGGGTAATCAATGAGCAGTTCTTC. Translated, it gives CASTPGTGVINEQFF. The chain carries TRBV7-9 and TRBJ2-1, with 10 bases matching TRBD1. Germline V gene lookup returns CDR1 SEHNR and CDR2 FQNEAQ (reference sequence). J was trimmed by 6 bases and V by 7 bases; bases with no gene match: 9. This CDR3 comprises 15 residues. Full variable domain (rest looked up from reference TRBV7-9 and TRBJ2-1): DTGVSQNPRHKITKRGQNVTFRCDPISEHNRLYWYRQTLGQGPEFLTYFQNEAQLEKSRLLSDRFSAERPKGSFSTLEIQRTEQGDSAMYLCASTPGTGVINEQFFGPGTRLTVL.

The chain recombines TRBV28 with TRBJ1-4, with a weak D call TRBD1 (5 bases). With 7 bases removed from V and 4 bases from J, the gap between germline ends came to 13 bases. From germline, CDR1 is MDHEN and CDR2 SYDVKM. The CDR3 contains 14 residues. The CDR3: CASTLTGINEKLFF. CDR3 nucleotides: TGTGCCAGCACCCTCACAGGAATTAATGAAAAACTGTTTTTT.

The V gene is TRBV7-9, the J gene TRBJ2-7; tentative D call: TRBD1 (5 bases). In germline, CDR1 is SEHNR, CDR2 FQNEAQ (reference sequence). CDR3 length: 15 amino acids. The V gene lost 1 base and the J gene lost 3 bases, with 13 bases spanning the gap. CDR3 amino acids: CASSLGQGQIYEQYF. Written as DNA, the CDR3 is TGTGCCAGCAGCTTAGGGCAGGGTCAAATCTACGAGCAGTACTTC.

This clone was seen a handful of times. The chain links TRBV2 to TRBJ2-2; 8 nucleotides line up with TRBD2. The germline V gene encodes CDR1 SNHLY and CDR2 FYNNEI. V trimming: 7 bases; J trimming: 4 bases; junction bases outside the gene matches: 14. This CDR3 is 17 amino acids long. The CDR3 protein is CASTSPGGQVSTGELFF. The CDR3 DNA is TGTGCCAGCACCTCCCCGGGGGGGCAAGTATCCACCGGGGAGCTGTTTTTT.

The chain combines TRBV28 with TRBJ2-5; D is possibly TRBD1 (6 bases). Trimming cost V 3 bases and J 5 bases, with 16 bases left between them. Germline V lookup: CDR1 MDHEN, CDR2 SYDVKM. The CDR3 covers 15 residues. The CDR3 region is CASSLTNRVGETQYF. CDR3 nucleotide sequence: TGTGCCAGCAGTTTGACAAACAGGGTTGGGGAGACCCAGTACTTC.

V gene TRBV23-1 combines with J gene TRBJ1-5; possible D gene TRBD1, 5 bases. TRBV23-1 belongs to the ORF category, with a function that is uncertain. V was shortened by 6 bases and J by 0 bases, with 12 bases between the two germline ends. This CDR3 region has 15 residues. Here the CDR3 DNA reads TGCGCCAGCAGCCAGTGGGGGGGTAGCAATCAGCCCCAGCATTTT. It translates to CASSQWGGSNQPQHF.

The chain uses TRBV27 and TRBJ1-2, with 12 nucleotides matching TRBD1. After removal of 2 bases from V and 7 bases from J, the junction contained 11 bases not matched to a gene. Germline lookup yields CDR1 MNHEY and CDR2 SMNVEV (reference sequence). The CDR3 length is 17 residues. CDR3 region: CASSLAWDRGRVSGYTF. The DNA for the CDR3 is TGTGCCAGCAGTTTAGCCTGGGACAGGGGGCGCGTGTCTGGCTACACCTTC.

The chain combines TRBV21-1 with TRBJ1-2. TRBV21-1 is classified as a pseudogene. CDR3 length equals 21 residues. The CDR3 nucleotides are TGTGCCAGCAGCCACCCACAAGAGACTGTCGCCGCTTTTACTAAAAAAAGGGGCTACACCTTC. Its protein product is CASSHPQETVAAFTKKRGYTF.

This clone showed up just once. This chain connects TRBV29-1 to TRBJ1-3; D not resolved. This CDR3 is built from 14 residues. Germline values: CDR1 SQVTM, CDR2 ANQGSEA. V was shortened by 0 bases and J by 7 bases, with 13 bases between the two germline ends. CDR3 nucleotide sequence: TGCAGCGTTGAAGATGTTTGGGATCGTAACACCATATATTTT. This translates into CSVEDVWDRNTIYF.

The gene calls are TRBV6-1 and TRBJ1-4; 7 positions match TRBD1. The length of the CDR3 is 16 residues. Trimming removed 4 bases from V and 2 bases from J; junction bases left unmatched: 7. From germline, CDR1 is MNHNS and CDR2 SASEGT. Here the CDR3 reads CASSGPSQGTNEKLFF. The CDR3 region has the DNA TGTGCCAGCAGTGGCCCATCACAGGGGACTAATGAAAAACTGTTTTTT.

The chain has TRBV7-8 and TRBJ1-1, with D maybe TRBD1 (5 bases). This CDR3 spans 16 amino acids. Germline V gives CDR1 SGHVS, CDR2 FQNEAQ. V was pared by 1 base and J by 10 bases, with 22 bases between. CDR3 amino acids: CASSLGLDRGPEGAFF. CDR3 DNA: TGTGCCAGCAGCTTAGGGCTGGATCGGGGACCCGAAGGAGCTTTCTTT. Looking up the rest from reference TRBV7-8 and TRBJ1-1 gives the full variable domain: GAGVSQSPRYKVAKRGQDVALRCDPISGHVSLFWYQQALGQGPEFLTYFQNEAQLDKSGLPSDRFFAERPEGSVSTLKIQRTQQEDSAVYLCASSLGLDRGPEGAFFGQGTRLTVV.

The table lists this clone with many counts. The sample has other DNA sequences that encode this CDR3 too. J is TRBJ1-2 and V is TRBV6-1, with D maybe TRBD1 (5 bases). The germline CDR1 and CDR2 sequences are MNHNS and SASEGT. This CDR3 has 15 residues. The V gene lost 0 bases and the J gene lost 2 bases, with 10 bases spanning the gap. Here the CDR3 DNA reads TGTGCCAGCAGTGAAGCGGGGGAGGAGAACTATGGCTACACCTTC. Translation gives CASSEAGEENYGYTF.

V and J are TRBV11-3 and TRBJ2-1; 10 positions agree with TRBD2. V was clipped by 0 bases and J by 6 bases; unmatched bases: 8. The CDR3 has 17 residues. CDR1 and CDR2 from the germline V gene are SGHNT and YENEEA. CDR3 bases: TGTGCCAGCAGCTTAGATCATTCTAGCGGGAGTTCCAATGAGCAGTTCTTC. Translation: CASSLDHSSGSSNEQFF.

In this sample, this clone turned up a few times. The chain recombines TRBV7-4 with TRBJ2-7, with D unclear. Trimming removed 5 bases from V and 6 bases from J, with 5 bases in between. This CDR3 spans 10 amino acids. Germline V gene sequence: CDR1 SGHVT, CDR2 SQSDAQ. The CDR3 coding sequence is TGTGCCAGCAGCGTCCCCGAGCAGTACTTC. Translation gives CASSVPEQYF.

The CDR3 DNA is TGCGCCAGCAGCCAAGGGGATACAGATACGCAGTATTTT. Translating gives CASSQGDTDTQYF. The chain links TRBV4-3 to TRBJ2-3, with D uncertain. CDR3 length equals 13 residues. Trimming left V 1 base short and J 3 bases short, with 5 bases between. CDR1 and CDR2 (germline): LGHNA, YSLEER.

The chain joins TRBV2 to TRBJ1-4; 8 bases are shared with TRBD1. The CDR3 is 14 amino acids. Germline CDR1 and CDR2: SNHLY and FYNNEI. J was trimmed by 5 bases and V by 6 bases; bases with no gene match: 5. CDR3 residues: CASRSRQGNEKLFF. The CDR3 nucleotides read TGTGCCAGCAGATCTAGACAGGGGAATGAAAAACTGTTTTTT.

This clone has more than one count but fewer than ten. This sequence joins TRBV18 and TRBJ2-1; maybe TRBD2 (5 bases). The germline gives CDR1 KGHSH, CDR2 LQKENI. Trimming shortened V by 4 bases and J by 3 bases, and 10 bases separated the two germline ends. The CDR3 sequence is 14 residues long. CDR3 nucleotides: TGTGCCAGCTCACTGGACTCCTACTACAATGAGCAGTTCTTC. This gives the protein CASSLDSYYNEQFF. Full variable domain (missing parts from reference TRBV18 and TRBJ2-1): NAGVMQNPRHLVRRRGQEARLRCSPMKGHSHVYWYRQLPEEGLKFMVYLQKENIIDESGMPKERFSAEFPKEGPSILRIQQVVRGDSAAYFCASSLDSYYNEQFFGPGTRLTVL.

To note about this clone: With a much larger clone just one base away, this may be a read error. This sample includes further DNA sequences coding for the same CDR3. This chain uses TRBV11-2 with TRBJ1-1; D not certain. This CDR3 region has 13 residues. Trimming left V 5 bases short and J 0 bases short, with 7 bases between. CDR1 SGHAT and CDR2 FQNNGV come from the germline V gene. The CDR3 reads CASSVTVNTEAFF. The CDR3 region has the DNA TGTGCCAGCAGCGTGACGGTGAACACTGAAGCTTTCTTT.

A note on this clone: A single base is all that separates this from a far larger clone, so a read error is likely. Other DNA sequences in this sample translate to the same CDR3. The chain combines TRBV5-1 with TRBJ1-2, with D unclear. The CDR3 covers 15 residues. Trimming took off 5 bases at V and 8 bases at J, with 22 bases between the two ends. Germline V gives CDR1 SGHRS, CDR2 YFSETQ. DNA of the CDR3: TGCGCCAGCAGTCCGTTGGGCGCAGGTGTTTACGGCTACACCTTC. Translating gives CASSPLGAGVYGYTF.

This sequence joins TRBV7-9 and TRBJ1-3; the D gene is possibly TRBD1 (6 bases). Trimming stripped 1 base from V and 4 bases from J, with 11 bases between. This CDR3 spans 15 amino acids. The germline gives CDR1 SEHNR, CDR2 FQNEAQ (reference sequence). This chain's CDR3 is CASSLGQGNGNTIYF. For the CDR3, the DNA is TGTGCCAGCAGCTTAGGGCAGGGGAACGGAAACACCATATATTTT.

The chain is built from TRBV28 and TRBJ2-2; 7 nucleotides agree with TRBD1. The CDR3 sequence is 16 residues long. V trimming: 2 bases; J trimming: 1 base; junction bases outside the gene matches: 4. The germline gives CDR1 MDHEN, CDR2 SYDVKM. In DNA form, the CDR3 reads TGTGCCAGCAGTTTACCGCGGACAGGGAACACCGGGGAGCTGTTTTTT. Translating gives CASSLPRTGNTGELFF.

The rearrangement links TRBV5-1 to TRBJ1-1, with D hard to call. CDR3 length: 14 amino acids. V dropped 4 bases and J dropped 1 base, with 11 bases sitting between them. CDR1 is SGHRS and CDR2 is YFSETQ in the germline V gene. The CDR3 loop reads CASSAQRWNTEAFF. In DNA, the CDR3 is TGCGCCAGCAGCGCCCAACGGTGGAACACTGAAGCTTTCTTT.